This T cell receptor beta chain was captured in a study of blood T cell repertoires in COVID-19. Study context: Some COVID-19 samples were acute and others convalescent; all came from the United States, Italy and Spain. The analysed material was cDNA or gDNA that came from T cells, B-cell-depleted T cells, or PBMCs.

In the original workflow: From reference gene primer amplification, estimates of nucleated cell counts were derived. The repertoire was sequenced with immunoSEQ multiplex PCR; TCRdb's copy has only in-frame clones and lacks some. That table furnishes V, J and clone size, whereas the DNA furnished D and trimming. The sample shows roughly 190,000 clones, 70% to 90% of them seen only once. J lost 4 bases, V lost 4 bases, and 13 bases had no gene match. CDR1 and CDR2 (germline): SGHDN, FVKESK. This CDR3 region has 18 residues. This TCR came from a middle-aged woman who had recovered from COVID-19. Sequenced input: peripheral blood. This chain links TRBV14 with TRBJ2-3; 11 bases are shared with TRBD2. The CDR3 is CASSLRIAGGPGADTQYF. CDR3 nucleotide sequence: TGTGCCAGCAGCCTCCGTATAGCGGGAGGGCCGGGCGCAGATACGCAGTATTTT.